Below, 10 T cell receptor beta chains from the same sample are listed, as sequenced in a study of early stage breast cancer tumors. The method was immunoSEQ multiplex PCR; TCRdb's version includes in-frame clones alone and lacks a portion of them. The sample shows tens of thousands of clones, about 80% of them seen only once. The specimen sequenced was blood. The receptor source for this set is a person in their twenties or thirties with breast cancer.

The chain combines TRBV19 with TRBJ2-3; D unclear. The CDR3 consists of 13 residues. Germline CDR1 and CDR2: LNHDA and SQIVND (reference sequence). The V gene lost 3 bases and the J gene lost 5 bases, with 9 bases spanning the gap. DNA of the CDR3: TGTGCCAGTAGTATGGTAACGGGAGATACGCAGTATTTT. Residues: CASSMVTGDTQYF.

CDR3 residues: CASSETKTPSNQPQHF. DNA of the CDR3: TGTGCCAGCAGTGAAACAAAAACTCCTAGCAATCAGCCCCAGCATTTT. V gene TRBV25-1 combines with J gene TRBJ1-5; no firm D call. CDR3 length equals 16 residues. The V end was cut by 2 bases, the J end by 0 bases, with 11 bases between. Germline CDR1 and CDR2: MGHDK and SYGVNS.

The chain's CDR3 is CASSGSRLAGLYYNEQFF. In nucleotides, the CDR3 is TGTGCCAGCAGCGGCTCCAGACTAGCGGGACTTTATTACAATGAGCAGTTCTTC. The chain couples TRBV9 to TRBJ2-1, with TRBD2 matching 11 bases. V shed 3 bases and J 4 bases; nucleotides not matched to a gene: 12. Germline CDR1 reads SGDLS; CDR2 reads YYNGEE. The CDR3 is made up of 18 amino acids.

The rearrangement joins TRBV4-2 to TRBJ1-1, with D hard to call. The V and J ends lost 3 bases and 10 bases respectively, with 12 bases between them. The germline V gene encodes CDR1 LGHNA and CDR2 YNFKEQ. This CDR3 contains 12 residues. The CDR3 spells CASSHSDWVAFF. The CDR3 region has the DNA TGTGCCAGCAGCCATAGCGACTGGGTAGCTTTCTTT.

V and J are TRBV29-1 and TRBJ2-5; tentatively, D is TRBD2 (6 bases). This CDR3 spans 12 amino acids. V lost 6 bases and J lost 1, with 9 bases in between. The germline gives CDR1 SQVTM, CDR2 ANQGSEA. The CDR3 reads CSVGGTQETQYF. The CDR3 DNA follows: TGCAGCGTAGGCGGGACCCAAGAGACCCAGTACTTC.

CDR3 nucleotide sequence: TGTGCCAGCAGCTGGCGGGAGAGGGCCGGGGAGCTGTTTTTT. Encoded protein: CASSWRERAGELFF. The chain combines TRBV7-2 with TRBJ2-2; 7 bases align to TRBD2. The V and J ends lost 4 bases and 6 bases, in that order; junction bases with no gene match: 5. The germline V gene has CDR1 SGHTA and CDR2 FQGNSA. The CDR3 extends over 14 amino acids.

The CDR3 nucleotides are TGTGCCAGCAGCGGAGACAGGGCTTCGTCCTACGAGCAGTACTTC. Translation: CASSGDRASSYEQYF. This chain links TRBV2 with TRBJ2-7; TRBD1 matches at 7 bases. Germline values: CDR1 SNHLY, CDR2 FYNNEI. Unmatched junction bases numbered 9, after V lost 6 bases and J lost 1 base. The CDR3 contains 15 residues.

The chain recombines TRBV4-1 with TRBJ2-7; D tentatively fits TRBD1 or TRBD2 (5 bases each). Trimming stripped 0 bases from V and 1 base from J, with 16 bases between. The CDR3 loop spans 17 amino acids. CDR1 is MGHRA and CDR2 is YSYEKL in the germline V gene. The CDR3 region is CASSQDFRGGPSYEQYF. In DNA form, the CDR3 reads TGCGCCAGCAGCCAAGATTTTCGTGGGGGTCCGTCCTACGAGCAGTACTTC.

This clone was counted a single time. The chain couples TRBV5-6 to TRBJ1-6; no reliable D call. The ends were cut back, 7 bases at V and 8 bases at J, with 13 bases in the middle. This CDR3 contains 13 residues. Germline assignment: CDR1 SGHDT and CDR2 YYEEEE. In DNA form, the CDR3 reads TGTGCCAGCTCTGGAGGCGGGGATTCACCCCTCCACTTT. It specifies CASSGGGDSPLHF. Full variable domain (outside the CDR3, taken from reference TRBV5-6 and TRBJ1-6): DAGVTQSPTHLIKTRGQQVTLRCSPKSGHDTVSWYQQALGQGPQFIFQYYEEEERQRGNFPDRFSGHQFPNYSSELNVNALLLGDSALYLCASSGGGDSPLHFGNGTRLTVT.

CDR3 DNA: TGTGCCAGCAGTTCGAGACTAGCGGGGGAGGCTGTGTCTGGGGCCAACGTCCTGACTTTC. Protein: CASSSRLAGEAVSGANVLTF. This chain joins TRBV27 and TRBJ2-6; the match to TRBD2 covers 12 bases. The junction had 11 bases not matched to a gene; V was cut back by 4 bases and J by 1 base. Looked up from germline, CDR1 is MNHEY and CDR2 is SMNVEV (reference sequence). This CDR3 has 20 residues.